This T cell receptor beta chain was identified during a study of blood T cell repertoires in COVID-19. Study-wide context: There were acute and convalescent COVID-19 samples, and they came from the United States, Italy and Spain.

Data came from immunoSEQ multiplex PCR; TCRdb stores just in-frame clones and leaves some out. The data contain 300,000 to 400,000 clones, around 87% of them seen just once; the ten biggest clones take up roughly 2.1%. V was shortened by 5 bases and J by 2 bases, with 22 bases between the two germline ends. The CDR3 has 17 residues. In germline, CDR1 is SGHVS, CDR2 FQNEAQ. The sequence came from a woman aged 60 to 75 with COVID-19, enrolled during active disease. The source material was peripheral blood. This sequence joins TRBV7-8 and TRBJ2-7; D is perhaps TRBD1 (6 bases). The CDR3 loop is CASSLEGTGQPPYEQYF. The CDR3, as DNA: TGTGCCAGCAGCCTCGAAGGCACAGGACAGCCACCCTACGAGCAGTACTTC.